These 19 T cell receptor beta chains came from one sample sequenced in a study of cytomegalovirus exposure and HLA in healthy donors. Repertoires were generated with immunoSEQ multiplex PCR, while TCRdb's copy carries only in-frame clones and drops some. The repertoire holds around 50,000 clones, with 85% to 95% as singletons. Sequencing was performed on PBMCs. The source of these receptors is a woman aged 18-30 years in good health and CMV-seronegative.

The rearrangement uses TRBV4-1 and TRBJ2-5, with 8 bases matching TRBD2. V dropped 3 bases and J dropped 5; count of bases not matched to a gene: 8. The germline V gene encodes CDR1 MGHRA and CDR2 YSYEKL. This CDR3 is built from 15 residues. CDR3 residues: CASSQNPGGRETQYF. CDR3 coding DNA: TGCGCCAGCAGCCAGAACCCGGGGGGGCGGGAGACCCAGTACTTC.

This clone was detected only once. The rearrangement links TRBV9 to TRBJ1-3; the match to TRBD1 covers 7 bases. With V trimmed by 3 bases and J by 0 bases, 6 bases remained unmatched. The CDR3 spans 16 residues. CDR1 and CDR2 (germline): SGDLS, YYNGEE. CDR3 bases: TGTGCCAGCAGCGCGACAGGGCAAAGCTCTGGAAACACCATATATTTT. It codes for CASSATGQSSGNTIYF.

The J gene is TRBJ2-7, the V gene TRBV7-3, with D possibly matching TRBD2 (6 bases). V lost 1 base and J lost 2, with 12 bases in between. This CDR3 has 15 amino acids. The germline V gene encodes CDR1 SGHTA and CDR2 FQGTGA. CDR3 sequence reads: CASSLMGGSAYEQYF. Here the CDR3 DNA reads TGTGCCAGCAGCTTAATGGGGGGTAGTGCCTACGAGCAGTACTTC.

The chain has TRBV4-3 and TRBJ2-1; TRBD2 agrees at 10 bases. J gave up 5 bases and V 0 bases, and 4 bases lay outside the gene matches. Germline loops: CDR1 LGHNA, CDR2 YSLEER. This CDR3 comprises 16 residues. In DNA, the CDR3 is TGCGCCAGCAGCCAAGATGCCGGACTAGCGGACAATGAGCAGTTCTTC. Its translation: CASSQDAGLADNEQFF.

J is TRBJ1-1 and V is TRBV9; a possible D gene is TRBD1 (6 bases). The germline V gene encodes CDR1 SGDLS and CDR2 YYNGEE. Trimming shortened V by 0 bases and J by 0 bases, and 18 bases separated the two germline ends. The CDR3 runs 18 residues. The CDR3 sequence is CASSVVRGRELMNTEAFF. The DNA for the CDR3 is TGTGCCAGCAGCGTAGTTAGGGGGAGGGAATTGATGAACACTGAAGCTTTCTTT. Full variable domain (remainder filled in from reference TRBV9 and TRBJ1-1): DSGVTQTPKHLITATGQRVTLRCSPRSGDLSVYWYQQSLDQGLQFLIQYYNGEERAKGNILERFSAQQFPDLHSELNLSSLELGDSALYFCASSVVRGRELMNTEAFFGQGTRLTVV.

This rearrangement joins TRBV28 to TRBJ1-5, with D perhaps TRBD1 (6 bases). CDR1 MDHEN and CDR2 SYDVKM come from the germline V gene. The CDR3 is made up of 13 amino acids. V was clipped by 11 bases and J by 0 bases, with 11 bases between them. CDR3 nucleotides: TGTGCCTCACAGGGAGATAGCAATCAGCCCCAGCATTTT. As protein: CASQGDSNQPQHF.

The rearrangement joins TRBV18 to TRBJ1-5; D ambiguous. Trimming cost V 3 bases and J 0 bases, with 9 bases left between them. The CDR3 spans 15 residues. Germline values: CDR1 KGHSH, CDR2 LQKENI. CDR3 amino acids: CASSPQHYSNQPQHF. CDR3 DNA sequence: TGTGCCAGCTCACCTCAGCACTATAGCAATCAGCCCCAGCATTTT.

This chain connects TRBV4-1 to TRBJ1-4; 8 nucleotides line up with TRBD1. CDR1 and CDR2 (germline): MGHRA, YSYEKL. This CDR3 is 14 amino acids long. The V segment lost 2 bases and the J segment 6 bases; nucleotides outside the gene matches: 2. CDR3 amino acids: CASSQQGADEKLFF. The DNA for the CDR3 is TGCGCCAGCAGCCAACAGGGGGCTGATGAAAAACTGTTTTTT.

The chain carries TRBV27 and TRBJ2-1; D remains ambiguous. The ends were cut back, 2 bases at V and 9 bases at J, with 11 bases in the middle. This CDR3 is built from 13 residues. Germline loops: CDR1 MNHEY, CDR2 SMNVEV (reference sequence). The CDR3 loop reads CASSLGGVVEQFF. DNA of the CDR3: TGTGCCAGCAGTTTAGGTGGAGTGGTTGAGCAGTTCTTC.

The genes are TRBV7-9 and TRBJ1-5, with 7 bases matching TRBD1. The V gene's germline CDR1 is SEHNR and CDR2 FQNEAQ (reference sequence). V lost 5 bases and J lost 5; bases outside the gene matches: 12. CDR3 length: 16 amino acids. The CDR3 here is CASSTPDRSPDQPQHF. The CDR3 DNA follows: TGTGCCAGCAGCACGCCGGACAGGTCTCCGGATCAGCCCCAGCATTTT.

Written as DNA, the CDR3 is TGTGCCATCAGTGAGCAGGGGCATCAGCCCCAGCATTTT. Protein sequence: CAISEQGHQPQHF. The chain employs TRBV10-3 and TRBJ1-5, with D tentatively TRBD1 (6 bases). This CDR3 contains 13 residues. In germline, CDR1 is ENHRY, CDR2 SYGVKD. The V and J ends lost 2 bases and 5 bases respectively, with 7 bases between them.

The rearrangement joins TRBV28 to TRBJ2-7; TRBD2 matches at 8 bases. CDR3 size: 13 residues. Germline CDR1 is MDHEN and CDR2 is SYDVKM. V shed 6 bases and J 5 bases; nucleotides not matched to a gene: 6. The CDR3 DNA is TGTGCCAGCAGGCGGGGGGTTCTCGACGAGCAGTACGTC. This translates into CASRRGVLDEQYV.

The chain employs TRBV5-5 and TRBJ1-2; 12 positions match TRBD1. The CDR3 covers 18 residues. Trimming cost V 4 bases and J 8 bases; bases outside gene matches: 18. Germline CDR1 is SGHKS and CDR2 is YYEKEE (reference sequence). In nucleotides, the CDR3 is TGTGCCAGCAGCCCTACCGTCCCGGGACAGGGGGCGCCTCGGGGCTACACCTTC. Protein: CASSPTVPGQGAPRGYTF. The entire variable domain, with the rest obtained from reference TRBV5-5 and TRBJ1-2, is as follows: DAGVTQSPTHLIKTRGQQVTLRCSPISGHKSVSWYQQVLGQGPQFIFQYYEKEERGRGNFPDRFSARQFPNYSSELNVNALLLGDSALYLCASSPTVPGQGAPRGYTFGSGTRLTVV.

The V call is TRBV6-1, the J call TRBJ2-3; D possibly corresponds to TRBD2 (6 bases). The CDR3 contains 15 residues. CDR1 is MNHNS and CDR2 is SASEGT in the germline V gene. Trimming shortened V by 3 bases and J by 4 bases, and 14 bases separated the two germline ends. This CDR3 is CASSEPGSGADTQYF. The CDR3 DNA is TGTGCCAGCAGTGAGCCTGGGTCGGGGGCAGATACGCAGTATTTT.

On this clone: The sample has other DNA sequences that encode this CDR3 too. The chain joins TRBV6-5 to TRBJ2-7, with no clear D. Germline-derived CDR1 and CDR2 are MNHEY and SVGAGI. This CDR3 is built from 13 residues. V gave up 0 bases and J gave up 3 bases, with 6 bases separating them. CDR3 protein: CASSYSGDYEQYF. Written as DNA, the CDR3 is TGTGCCAGCAGTTACTCGGGCGACTACGAGCAGTACTTC.

CDR3 sequence (DNA): TGTGCCAGCAGTTCCCGGGGGGTCACTGAAGCTTTCTTT. The encoded protein is CASSSRGVTEAFF. The chain employs TRBV27 and TRBJ1-1, with D tentatively TRBD1 (5 bases). The CDR3 has 13 residues. V lost 4 bases, J lost 4 bases, and 10 bases lay in between. Germline-derived CDR1 and CDR2 are MNHEY and SMNVEV (reference sequence).

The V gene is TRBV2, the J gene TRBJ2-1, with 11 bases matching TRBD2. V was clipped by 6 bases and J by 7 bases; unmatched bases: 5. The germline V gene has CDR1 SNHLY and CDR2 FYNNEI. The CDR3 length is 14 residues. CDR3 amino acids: CASRPGLAVNEQFF. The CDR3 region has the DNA TGTGCCAGCAGGCCGGGACTAGCGGTGAATGAGCAGTTCTTC.

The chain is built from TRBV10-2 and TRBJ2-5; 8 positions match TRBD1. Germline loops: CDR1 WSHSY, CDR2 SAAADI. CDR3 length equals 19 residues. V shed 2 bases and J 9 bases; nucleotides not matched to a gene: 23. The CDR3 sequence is CASSEIPMGRGRPQWAQYF. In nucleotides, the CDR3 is TGCGCCAGCAGTGAGATCCCCATGGGCAGGGGGCGTCCCCAATGGGCCCAGTACTTC.

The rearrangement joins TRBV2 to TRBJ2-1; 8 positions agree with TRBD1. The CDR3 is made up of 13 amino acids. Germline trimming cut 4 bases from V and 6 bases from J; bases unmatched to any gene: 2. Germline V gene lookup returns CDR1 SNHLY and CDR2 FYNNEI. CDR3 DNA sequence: TGTGCCAGCAGTGCCGGACAGGGCAATGAGCAGTTCTTC. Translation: CASSAGQGNEQFF.